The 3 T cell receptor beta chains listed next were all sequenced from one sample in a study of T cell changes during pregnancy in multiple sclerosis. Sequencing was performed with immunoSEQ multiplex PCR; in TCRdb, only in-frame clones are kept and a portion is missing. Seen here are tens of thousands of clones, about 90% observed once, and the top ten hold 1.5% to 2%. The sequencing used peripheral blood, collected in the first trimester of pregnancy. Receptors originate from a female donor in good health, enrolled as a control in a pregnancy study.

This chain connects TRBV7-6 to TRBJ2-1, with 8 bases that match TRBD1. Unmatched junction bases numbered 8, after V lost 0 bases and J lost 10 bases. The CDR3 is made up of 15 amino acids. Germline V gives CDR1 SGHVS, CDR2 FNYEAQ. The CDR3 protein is CASSLAGQGLPEQFF. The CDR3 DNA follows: TGTGCCAGCAGCTTAGCCGGACAGGGTCTTCCCGAGCAGTTCTTC.

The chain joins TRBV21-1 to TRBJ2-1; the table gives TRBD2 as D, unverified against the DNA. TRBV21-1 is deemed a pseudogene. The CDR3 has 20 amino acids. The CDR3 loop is CASSKALRAGLPTLYNEQFF. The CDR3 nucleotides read TGTGCCAGCAGCAAAGCGCTGAGGGCAGGCCTCCCTACCCTCTACAATGAGCAGTTCTTC.

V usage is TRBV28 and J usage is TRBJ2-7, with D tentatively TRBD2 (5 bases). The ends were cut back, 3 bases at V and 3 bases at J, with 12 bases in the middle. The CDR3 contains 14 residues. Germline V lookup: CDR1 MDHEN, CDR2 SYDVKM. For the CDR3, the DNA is TGTGCCAGCAGTTTTAGCGCACCCGACTACGAGCAGTACTTC. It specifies CASSFSAPDYEQYF.